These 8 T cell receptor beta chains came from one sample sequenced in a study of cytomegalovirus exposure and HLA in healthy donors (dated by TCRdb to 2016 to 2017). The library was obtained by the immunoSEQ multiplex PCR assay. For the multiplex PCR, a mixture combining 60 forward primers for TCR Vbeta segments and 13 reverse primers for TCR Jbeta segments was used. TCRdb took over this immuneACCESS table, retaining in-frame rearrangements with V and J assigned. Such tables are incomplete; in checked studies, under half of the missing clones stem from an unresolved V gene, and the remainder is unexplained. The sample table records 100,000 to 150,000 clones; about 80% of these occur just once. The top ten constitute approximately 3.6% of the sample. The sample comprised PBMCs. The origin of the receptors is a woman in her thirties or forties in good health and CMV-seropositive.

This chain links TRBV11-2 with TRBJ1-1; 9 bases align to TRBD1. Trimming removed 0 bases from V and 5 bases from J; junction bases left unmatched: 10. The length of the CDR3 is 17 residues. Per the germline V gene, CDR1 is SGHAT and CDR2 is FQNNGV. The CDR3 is CASSLEAGDRGVTEAFF. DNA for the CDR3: TGTGCCAGCAGCTTAGAAGCAGGTGACAGGGGGGTGACTGAAGCTTTCTTT.

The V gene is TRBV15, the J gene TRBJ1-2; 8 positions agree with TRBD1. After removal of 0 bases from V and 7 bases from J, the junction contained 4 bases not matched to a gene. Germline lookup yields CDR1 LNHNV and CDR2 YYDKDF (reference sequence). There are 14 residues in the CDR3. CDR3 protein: CATSREDRAGGYTF. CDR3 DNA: TGTGCCACCAGCAGAGAGGACAGGGCTGGTGGCTACACCTTC. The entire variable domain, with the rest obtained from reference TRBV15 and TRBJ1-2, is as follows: DAMVIQNPRYQVTQFGKPVTLSCSQTLNHNVMYWYQQKSSQAPKLLFHYYDKDFNNEADTPDNFQSRRPNTSFCFLDIRSPGLGDTAMYLCATSREDRAGGYTFGSGTRLTVV.

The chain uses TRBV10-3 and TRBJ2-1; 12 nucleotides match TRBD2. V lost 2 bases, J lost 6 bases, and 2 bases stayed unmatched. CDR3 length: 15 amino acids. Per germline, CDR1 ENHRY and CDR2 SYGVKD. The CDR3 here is CAISERLAGANEQFF. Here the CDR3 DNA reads TGTGCCATCAGTGAGCGACTAGCGGGAGCCAATGAGCAGTTCTTC.

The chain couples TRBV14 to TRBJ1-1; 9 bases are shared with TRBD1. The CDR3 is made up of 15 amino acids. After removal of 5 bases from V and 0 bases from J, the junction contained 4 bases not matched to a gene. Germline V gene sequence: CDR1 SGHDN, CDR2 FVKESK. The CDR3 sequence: CASSANRGLNTEAFF. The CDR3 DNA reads TGTGCCAGCAGCGCCAACAGGGGGCTGAACACTGAAGCTTTCTTT.

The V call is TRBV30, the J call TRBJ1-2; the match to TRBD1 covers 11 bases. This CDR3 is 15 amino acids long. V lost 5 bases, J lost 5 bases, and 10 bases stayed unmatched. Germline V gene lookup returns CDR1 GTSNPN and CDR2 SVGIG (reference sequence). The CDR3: CAWRVGDRGLYGYTF. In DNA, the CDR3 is TGTGCCTGGCGCGTTGGGGACAGGGGGTTGTATGGCTACACCTTC.

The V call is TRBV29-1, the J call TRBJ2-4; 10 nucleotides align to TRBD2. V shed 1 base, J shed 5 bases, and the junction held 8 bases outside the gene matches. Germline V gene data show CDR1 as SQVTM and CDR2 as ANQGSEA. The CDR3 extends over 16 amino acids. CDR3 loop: CSVEGWEREGQNIQYF. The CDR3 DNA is TGCAGCGTTGAAGGGTGGGAGCGGGAGGGCCAAAACATTCAGTACTTC.

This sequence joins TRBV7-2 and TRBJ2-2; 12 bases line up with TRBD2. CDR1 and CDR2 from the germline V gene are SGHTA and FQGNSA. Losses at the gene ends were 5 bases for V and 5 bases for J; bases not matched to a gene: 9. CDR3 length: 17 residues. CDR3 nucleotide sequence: TGTGCCAGCAGCCTACCGACTAGCGGGAGCCCGACCGGGGAGCTGTTTTTT. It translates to CASSLPTSGSPTGELFF.

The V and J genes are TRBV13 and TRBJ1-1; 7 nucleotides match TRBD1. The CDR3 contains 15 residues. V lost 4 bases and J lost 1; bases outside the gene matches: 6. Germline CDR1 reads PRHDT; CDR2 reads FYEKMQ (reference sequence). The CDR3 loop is CASSSNRGGNTEAFF. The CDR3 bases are TGTGCCAGCAGCTCCAACAGGGGCGGGAACACTGAAGCTTTCTTT.